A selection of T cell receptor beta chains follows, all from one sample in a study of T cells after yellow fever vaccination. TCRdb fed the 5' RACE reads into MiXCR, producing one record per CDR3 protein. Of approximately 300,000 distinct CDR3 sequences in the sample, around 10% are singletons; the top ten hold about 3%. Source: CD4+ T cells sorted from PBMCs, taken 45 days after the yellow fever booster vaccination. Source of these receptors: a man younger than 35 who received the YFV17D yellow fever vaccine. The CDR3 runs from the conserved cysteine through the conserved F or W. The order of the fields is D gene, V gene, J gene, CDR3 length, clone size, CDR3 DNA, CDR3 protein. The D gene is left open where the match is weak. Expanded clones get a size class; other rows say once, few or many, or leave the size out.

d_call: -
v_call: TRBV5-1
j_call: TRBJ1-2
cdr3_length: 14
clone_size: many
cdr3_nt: TGCGCCAGCAGCCTGTGGACGGAGAACTATGGCTACACCTTC
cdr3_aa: CASSLWTENYGYTF

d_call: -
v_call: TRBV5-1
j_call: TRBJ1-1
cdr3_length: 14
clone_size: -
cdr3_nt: TGCGCCAGCACCTTGTCGGCCGGGGGCACTGAAGCTTTCTTT
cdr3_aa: CASTLSAGGTEAFF

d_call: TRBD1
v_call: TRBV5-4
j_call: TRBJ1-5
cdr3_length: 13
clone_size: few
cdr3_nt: TGTGCCAGCAGCATCGACAGGGACCAGCCCCAGCATTTT
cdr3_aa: CASSIDRDQPQHF

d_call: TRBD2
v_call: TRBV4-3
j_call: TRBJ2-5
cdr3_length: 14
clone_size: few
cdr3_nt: TGCGCCAGCAGCCAAGAAGGGAGGGGAAAGACCCAGTACTTC
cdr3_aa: CASSQEGRGKTQYF

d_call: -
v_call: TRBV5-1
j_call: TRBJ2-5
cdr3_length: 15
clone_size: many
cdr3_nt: TGCGCCAGCAGCCCTTCCGACAGGGAGGTGAAGACCCAGTACTTC
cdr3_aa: CASSPSDREVKTQYF

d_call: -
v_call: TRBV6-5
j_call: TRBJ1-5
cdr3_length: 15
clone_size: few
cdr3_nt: TGTGCCAGCAGTAGAGACGGGGGCCTCAATCAGCCCCAGCATTTT
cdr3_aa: CASSRDGGLNQPQHF

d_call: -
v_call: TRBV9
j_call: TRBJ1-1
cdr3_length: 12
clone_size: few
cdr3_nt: TGTGCCAGCAGCGATGGGGGACCCGAAGCTTTCTTT
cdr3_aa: CASSDGGPEAFF

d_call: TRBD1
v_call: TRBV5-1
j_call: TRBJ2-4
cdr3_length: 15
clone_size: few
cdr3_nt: TGCGCCAGCAGCTTGGACAGGGGGGTCGTGAACATTCAGTACTTC
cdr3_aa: CASSLDRGVVNIQYF

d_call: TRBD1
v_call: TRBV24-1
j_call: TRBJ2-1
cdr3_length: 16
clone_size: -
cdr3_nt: TGTGCCACCAGTGATTCAGGGGGTGGGGCCTACAATGAGCAGTTCTTC
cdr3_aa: CATSDSGGGAYNEQFF

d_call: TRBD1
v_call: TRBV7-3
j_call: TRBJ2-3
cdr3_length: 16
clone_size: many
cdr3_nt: TGTGCCAGCAGCCCCACACCAGGACAGGCCACAGATACGCAGTATTTT
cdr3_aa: CASSPTPGQATDTQYF

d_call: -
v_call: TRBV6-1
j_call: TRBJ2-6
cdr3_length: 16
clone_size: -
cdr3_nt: TGTGCCAGCTTACGACAGGCTCACTCTGGGGCCAACGTCCTGACTTTC
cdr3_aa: CASLRQAHSGANVLTF

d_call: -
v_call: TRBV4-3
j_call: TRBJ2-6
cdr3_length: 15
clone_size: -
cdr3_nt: TGCGCCAGCAGCCAAGATTCGCCGGGGGCCAACGTCCTGACTTTC
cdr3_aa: CASSQDSPGANVLTF

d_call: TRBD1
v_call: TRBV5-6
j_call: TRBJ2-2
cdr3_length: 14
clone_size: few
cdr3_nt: TGTGCCAGCAGCTTGGACAGGGGAAACGGGGAGCTGTTTTTT
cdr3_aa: CASSLDRGNGELFF

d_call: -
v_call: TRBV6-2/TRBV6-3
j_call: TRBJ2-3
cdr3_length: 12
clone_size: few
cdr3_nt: TGTGCCAGCAGGACCATCACAGATACGCAGTATTTT
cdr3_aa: CASRTITDTQYF

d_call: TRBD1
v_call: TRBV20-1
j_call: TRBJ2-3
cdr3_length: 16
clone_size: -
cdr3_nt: TGCAGTGCTAGGGGGTACAGACAGGGGGTGTCGGATACGCAGTATTTT
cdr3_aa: CSARGYRQGVSDTQYF